This record concerns one T cell receptor beta chain sequence. Its antigen is unidentified. These data originate in a study of cytomegalovirus exposure and HLA in healthy donors. 13 Jbeta primers and 60 Vbeta primers were used for the PCR. Data came from immunoSEQ multiplex PCR; TCRdb stores just in-frame clones and leaves some out. The sample includes 210,000 or so clones, 65% to 80% of them seen just once. CDR1 ENHRY and CDR2 SYGVKD come from the germline V gene. The V and J ends lost 3 bases and 7 bases, in that order; junction bases with no gene match: 9. The CDR3 sequence is 15 residues long. Study-wide findings and caveats: Researchers reported from a later analysis that most CMV-associated TCR beta chains appeared HLA-restricted. One later analysis reportedly identified an Asian-associated ancestry cluster that showed fewer N-insertions than the roughly 640-donor mean.

The chain couples TRBV10-3 to TRBJ1-5, with 7 nucleotides matching TRBD1. This receptor was identified in a girl between 2 and 10 years old in good health and CMV-seronegative. The specimen was PBMCs. CDR3 in DNA: TGTGCCATCAGTGATCCCCGACAGGGAGGACAGCCCCAGCATTTT. Its protein is CAISDPRQGGQPQHF.